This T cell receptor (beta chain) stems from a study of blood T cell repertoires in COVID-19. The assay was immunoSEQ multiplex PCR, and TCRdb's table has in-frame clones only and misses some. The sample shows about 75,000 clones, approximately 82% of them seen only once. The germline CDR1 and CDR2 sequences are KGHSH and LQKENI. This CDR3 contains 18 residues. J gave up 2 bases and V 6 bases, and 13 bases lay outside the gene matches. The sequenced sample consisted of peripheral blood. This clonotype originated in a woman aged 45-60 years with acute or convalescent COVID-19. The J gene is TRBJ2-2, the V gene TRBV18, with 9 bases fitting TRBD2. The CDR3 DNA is TGTGCCAGCTCCCCAACCATCCTAGCGGGGATCAACACCGGGGAGCTGTTTTTT. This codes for CASSPTILAGINTGELFF.